These T cell receptor beta chains were read from a single sample in a study of cytomegalovirus exposure and HLA in healthy donors. The repertoire was sequenced with immunoSEQ multiplex PCR; TCRdb's copy has only in-frame clones and lacks some. The top ten clones hold 1.6% of a sample with roughly 120,000 clones, approximately 61% of them seen once. Material for sequencing was PBMCs. The source is a young man in good health and CMV-seropositive. The CDR3 runs from the conserved cysteine through the conserved F or W. The D gene is left open where the match is weak. Size is stated for part of the rows, as once, few or many counts, or as a class when the clone is expanded.

d_call	clone_size	v_call	j_call	cdr3_length	cdr3_nt	cdr3_aa
-	-	TRBV7-2	TRBJ2-7	16	TGTGCCAGCAGCTTAGAGGGGGGGCTCCCGAGGTACGAGCAGTACTTC	CASSLEGGLPRYEQYF
-	-	TRBV4-1	TRBJ1-5	15	TGCGCCAGCAGCCAAAGCAGGCGTGGCAATCAGCCCCAGCATTTT	CASSQSRRGNQPQHF
TRBD1	few	TRBV6-4	TRBJ2-5	15	TGTGCCACCCCGCCCCCGGGACAGCTCAAAGAGACCCAGTACTTC	CATPPPGQLKETQYF
-	few	TRBV27	TRBJ2-1	13	TGTGCCAGCAGTCCCCATGGCCGCGGCGAGCAGTTCTTC	CASSPHGRGEQFF
-	-	TRBV4-3	TRBJ1-3	19	TGCGCCAGCAGCCAAGATTTTGGGGGCTTTCTTAGCTCTGGAAACACCATATATTTT	CASSQDFGGFLSSGNTIYF
-	-	TRBV10-3	TRBJ1-2	15	TGTGCCATCAGTTCTCCGGGACACTCTAACTATGGCTACACCTTC	CAISSPGHSNYGYTF
TRBD2	few	TRBV4-2	TRBJ2-1	17	TGTGCCAGCAGCCAAGAATGGAGGGGAGCGGGAGGGAATGAGCAGTTCTTC	CASSQEWRGAGGNEQFF
TRBD1	-	TRBV13	TRBJ1-2	13	TGTGCCAGCAGCTTAGGGACAGGGGTAGGCTACACCTTC	CASSLGTGVGYTF
-	-	TRBV5-4	TRBJ1-1	15	TGTGCCAGCAGCGCGGAACCGCAGGGGTACACTGAAGCTTTCTTT	CASSAEPQGYTEAFF
TRBD1	-	TRBV7-9	TRBJ2-1	16	TGTGCCAGCAGCTTACTAGGACAGGGGGCCATCAATGAGCAGTTCTTC	CASSLLGQGAINEQFF
-	-	TRBV6-1	TRBJ1-1	13	TGTGCCAGCAGTGAGGTTTCAGAATCTGAAGCTTTCTTT	CASSEVSESEAFF
-	-	TRBV28	TRBJ2-7	14	TGTGCCAGCAGTTTCGGACGGACAGCCTACGAGCAGTACTTC	CASSFGRTAYEQYF
-	-	TRBV18	TRBJ2-7	14	TGTGCCAGCTCACCGGCGGCAGTTCCCTACGAGCAGTACTTC	CASSPAAVPYEQYF
TRBD1	few	TRBV2	TRBJ1-5	16	TGTGCCAGCCTCGAAGGACAGGGGTGGGGCAATCAGCCCCAGCATTTT	CASLEGQGWGNQPQHF
-	-	TRBV5-1	TRBJ1-2	15	TGCGCCAGCAGCCCCGCTGACAGGCCCAACTATGGCTACACCTTC	CASSPADRPNYGYTF
-	-	TRBV18	TRBJ2-7	13	TGTGCCAGCTCACGTGAGTCTGTCTACGAGCAGTACTTC	CASSRESVYEQYF
TRBD1	once	TRBV15	TRBJ1-5	15	TGTGCCACCAGCAGAGTGACAGGGGGAAAACAGCCCCAGCATTTT	CATSRVTGGKQPQHF
-	-	TRBV5-4	TRBJ2-7	13	TGTGCCAGCAGCTCTAGGACACAATACGAGCAGTACTTC	CASSSRTQYEQYF
-	once	TRBV7-3	TRBJ1-3	13	TGTGCCAGCAGCCCCCAATCTGGAAACACCATATATTTT	CASSPQSGNTIYF
TRBD2	-	TRBV15	TRBJ2-1	15	TGTGCCACCAGCCTGAGACTAGCGCTGCGCAATGAGCAGTTCTTC	CATSLRLALRNEQFF
-	few	TRBV5-1	TRBJ2-1	15	TGCGCCAGCTGGCCAACGGGGGATGGAGACAATGAGCAGTTCTTC	CASWPTGDGDNEQFF
-	-	TRBV4-3	TRBJ2-1	14	TGCGCCAGCAGCCTCTCTCGCGGAGGAAATGAGCAGTTCTTC	CASSLSRGGNEQFF
-	-	TRBV18	TRBJ2-7	13	TGTGCCAGCTCACCAGCTCAGGGCTACGAGCAGTACTTC	CASSPAQGYEQYF
TRBD1	few	TRBV18	TRBJ1-2	14	TGTGCCAGCTCACCTCAGGGACAGAACTATGGCTACACCTTC	CASSPQGQNYGYTF
-	-	TRBV27	TRBJ1-5	14	TGTGCCAGCAGTTTAACAGGTGATAATCAGCCCCAGCATTTT	CASSLTGDNQPQHF
TRBD1	-	TRBV18	TRBJ2-5	16	TGTGCCAGCTCACCGGACAGGGGCCCGCCGCGAGAGACCCAGTACTTC	CASSPDRGPPRETQYF
-	-	TRBV6-5	TRBJ1-4	14	TGTGCCAGCAGTTACTCCATGGGGCGGGAAAAACTGTTTTTT	CASSYSMGREKLFF
-	-	TRBV5-5	TRBJ1-2	15	TGTGCCAGCAGCTTGGGCCAGGCCTCTAACTATGGCTACACCTTC	CASSLGQASNYGYTF
-	-	TRBV11-2	TRBJ2-1	14	TGTGCCAGCAGCGCCAGGGGCTCCTACAATGAGCAGTTCTTC	CASSARGSYNEQFF
TRBD2	-	TRBV2	TRBJ2-7	14	TGTGCCAGCAGCGATAGCGGGAGTAACGACGAGCAGTACTTC	CASSDSGSNDEQYF
TRBD2	-	TRBV27	TRBJ2-7	17	TGTGCCAGCAGTTTGGAGGCCGGGGGGATAGCTTACTACGAGCAGTACTTC	CASSLEAGGIAYYEQYF
-	-	TRBV18	TRBJ2-1	13	TGTGCCAGCTCACGACAGGAAAGCGGTGAGCAGTTCTTC	CASSRQESGEQFF
TRBD1	-	TRBV27	TRBJ2-2	14	TGTGCCAGCAGACGACAGGGGGACAGCGGGGAGCTGTTTTTT	CASRRQGDSGELFF
-	-	TRBV5-5	TRBJ1-2	14	TGTGCCAGCAGCTTCCCGGGGAGCCCATATGGCTACACCTTC	CASSFPGSPYGYTF
TRBD2	-	TRBV9	TRBJ2-7	14	TGTGCCAGCAGCCTAGCGGGAGACCCCTACGAGCAGTACTTC	CASSLAGDPYEQYF
-	-	TRBV25-1	TRBJ1-5	15	TGTGCCAGCAGACTTAACAGGGACGTGGATCAGCCCCAGCATTTT	CASRLNRDVDQPQHF
TRBD2	-	TRBV7-2	TRBJ2-3	15	TGTGCCAGCAGCTTAGAACTAGCGGGGGCCGATACGCAGTATTTT	CASSLELAGADTQYF
-	-	TRBV5-4	TRBJ1-1	15	TGTGCCAGCAGCTTGAGCGGGGCAGGGAACACTGAAGCTTTCTTT	CASSLSGAGNTEAFF
-	-	TRBV5-1	TRBJ1-2	15	TGCGCCAGCAGCTCGGAGGGTTCCCCGCTCTATGGCTACACCTTC	CASSSEGSPLYGYTF
-	-	TRBV30	TRBJ2-3	15	TGTGCCTGGAGTGCGGTCACCCCGGGCACAGATACGCAGTATTTT	CAWSAVTPGTDTQYF
TRBD2	-	TRBV2	TRBJ2-7	14	TGTGCCAGCAGTGGTAGCGGGGCCGGGGGCGAGCAGTACTTC	CASSGSGAGGEQYF
-	-	TRBV7-3	TRBJ2-3	15	TGTGCCAGCAGCCCGGAGGGACGGAGCACAGATACGCAGTATTTT	CASSPEGRSTDTQYF
TRBD2	-	TRBV7-2	TRBJ2-1	15	TGTGCCAGCAGCCCTGGACTAGCGTTCTACAATGAGCAGTTCTTC	CASSPGLAFYNEQFF
-	-	TRBV25-1	TRBJ2-3	15	TGTGCCAGCCTCCCCAGGGGCCGCTATTCAGATACGCAGTATTTT	CASLPRGRYSDTQYF